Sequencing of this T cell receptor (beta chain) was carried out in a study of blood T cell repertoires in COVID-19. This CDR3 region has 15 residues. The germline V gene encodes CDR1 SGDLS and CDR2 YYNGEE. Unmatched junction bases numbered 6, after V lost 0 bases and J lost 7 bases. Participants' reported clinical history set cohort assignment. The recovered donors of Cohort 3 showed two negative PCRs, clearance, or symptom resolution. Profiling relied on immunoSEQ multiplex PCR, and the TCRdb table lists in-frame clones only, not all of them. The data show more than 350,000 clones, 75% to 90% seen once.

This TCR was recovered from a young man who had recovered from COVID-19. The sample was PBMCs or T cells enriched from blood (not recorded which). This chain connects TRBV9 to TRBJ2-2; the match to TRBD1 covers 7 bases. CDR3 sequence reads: CASSVGQGAIGELFF. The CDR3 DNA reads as TGTGCCAGCAGCGTAGGACAGGGTGCAATCGGGGAGCTGTTTTTT.